These 30 T cell receptor beta chains share one sample of origin, sequenced in a study of Ad26.COV2.S vaccination and SARS-CoV-2 variants. Measured with immunoSEQ multiplex PCR; TCRdb has only the in-frame clones, and not every one. The repertoire holds about 480,000 clones, approximately 88% seen once, with 9.5% to 15% in the top ten. Stated treatment: some 20 received Ad26.COV2.S at low or high dose, single or two shots; about 5 received placebo; per-sample allocation not given. Samples came from day 63 after the first vaccine or placebo injection. Sequences were derived from peripheral blood, sampled in a trial of Ad26.COV2.S vaccine versus placebo. The receptors were sampled from a person between 18 and 59 years old who received the Ad26.COV2.S COVID-19 vaccine or a placebo.

V and J are TRBV7-8 and TRBJ2-1, with TRBD2 matching 13 bases. The length of the CDR3 is 16 residues. Germline V gene data show CDR1 as SGHVS and CDR2 as FQNEAQ. Trimming took 3 bases from V and 6 from J; bases not matched to a gene: 5. CDR3 nucleotides: TGTGCCAGCAGCTTTACTAGCGGGAGGGACCCCAATGAGCAGTTCTTC. Protein product: CASSFTSGRDPNEQFF.

The V call is TRBV19, the J call TRBJ2-5; D ambiguous. The V and J ends lost 5 bases and 5 bases respectively, with 18 bases between them. The germline V gene encodes CDR1 LNHDA and CDR2 SQIVND (reference sequence). There are 15 residues in the CDR3. This CDR3 reads CASSALPETFETQYF. Here the CDR3 DNA reads TGTGCCAGTAGTGCCCTACCCGAGACGTTCGAGACCCAGTACTTC.

This clone showed up just once. The chain couples TRBV5-1 to TRBJ1-2, with TRBD1 as a possible D gene (6 bases). V dropped 5 bases and J dropped 2 bases, with 16 bases sitting between them. The CDR3 is 15 residues long. Germline values: CDR1 SGHRS, CDR2 YFSETQ. The CDR3 bases are TGCGCCAGCAGTCACGGCTGGAGGGGGAACTATGGCTACACCTTC. Translating it yields CASSHGWRGNYGYTF. Combining the CDR3 with reference TRBV5-1 and TRBJ1-2 gives the whole variable domain KAGVTQTPRYLIKTRGQQVTLSCSPISGHRSVSWYQQTPGQGLQFLFEYFSETQRNKGNFPGRFSGRQFSNSRSEMNVSTLELGDSALYLCASSHGWRGNYGYTFGSGTRLTVV.

V is TRBV29-1 and J is TRBJ1-2; D remains unclear. The germline gives CDR1 SQVTM, CDR2 ANQGSEA. Trimming shortened V by 5 bases and J by 2 bases, and 18 bases separated the two germline ends. This CDR3 contains 15 residues. CDR3 sequence: CSVLTPGSVNYGYTF. The CDR3 DNA is TGCAGCGTTCTAACCCCGGGCTCCGTCAACTATGGCTACACCTTC.

CDR3 amino acids: CASTTLLNSPLHF. The CDR3 DNA sequence: TGCGCCAGCACCACGCTCCTTAATTCACCCCTCCACTTT. The chain uses TRBV10-2 and TRBJ1-6; D gene uncertain. Germline CDR1 and CDR2: WSHSY and SAAADI. V dropped 7 bases and J dropped 6 bases, with 10 bases sitting between them. The CDR3 is 13 amino acids.

A remark on this clone: This may arise from a read error, as a much more abundant clone is one base away. This chain uses TRBV25-1 with TRBJ2-3; D uncertain. Germline V CDR1 and CDR2: MGHDK, SYGVNS. The V end lost 6 bases, the J end lost 1 base, and 8 bases lay between the germline ends. The CDR3 has 13 residues. In DNA form, the CDR3 reads TGTGCCAGCAGCCTACCGGGCACAGATACGCAGTATTTT. This gives the protein CASSLPGTDTQYF.

In its sample, this clone was seen a few times. This chain uses TRBV5-1 with TRBJ1-2; D call uncertain. The germline V gene encodes CDR1 SGHRS and CDR2 YFSETQ. This CDR3 spans 15 amino acids. V was shortened by 4 bases and J by 0 bases, with 13 bases between the two germline ends. The CDR3 protein is CASSPGESPNYGYTF. In DNA form, the CDR3 reads TGCGCCAGCAGCCCCGGGGAGTCTCCTAACTATGGCTACACCTTC.

This rearrangement joins TRBV3-1 (or the pseudogene TRBV3-2) to TRBJ1-2, with D possibly matching TRBD1 (6 bases). CDR1 is LGHDT and CDR2 is YNNKEL in the germline V gene (reference sequence). Between the trimmed V and J ends, which lost 1 base and 6 bases, there was a span of 12 bases. The CDR3 consists of 14 residues. The CDR3 DNA is TGTGCCAGCAGCCAAGTAGCAGGGGCGCATGGCTACACCTTC. The encoded protein is CASSQVAGAHGYTF.

The chain's CDR3 is CASSVETGYTIYF. DNA for the CDR3: TGTGCCAGCAGCGTAGAAACCGGTTACACCATATATTTT. The V call is TRBV9, the J call TRBJ1-3; D call uncertain. Germline V gene lookup returns CDR1 SGDLS and CDR2 YYNGEE. The CDR3 runs to 13 residues. Trimming left V 0 bases short and J 8 bases short, with 9 bases between. The full variable domain, in which reference TRBV9 and TRBJ1-3 provide the parts outside the CDR3, is DSGVTQTPKHLITATGQRVTLRCSPRSGDLSVYWYQQSLDQGLQFLIQYYNGEERAKGNILERFSAQQFPDLHSELNLSSLELGDSALYFCASSVETGYTIYFGEGSWLTVV.

The chain carries TRBV30 and TRBJ1-6; D is possibly TRBD1 (6 bases). The CDR3 is made up of 15 amino acids. V lost 3 bases and J lost 5, with 14 bases in between. Germline V gene sequence: CDR1 GTSNPN, CDR2 SVGIG (reference sequence). The CDR3 loop is CAWSRDTSDNSPLHF. CDR3 nucleotide sequence: TGTGCCTGGAGCCGGGACACTTCTGATAATTCACCCCTCCACTTT.

The rearrangement uses TRBV5-6 and TRBJ1-4; no reliable D call. Looked up from germline, CDR1 is SGHDT and CDR2 is YYEEEE. CDR3 size: 12 residues. Trimming removed 0 bases from V and 7 bases from J, with 4 bases in between. CDR3 amino acids: CASSLGGEKLFF. In DNA, the CDR3 is TGTGCCAGCAGCTTGGGGGGTGAAAAACTGTTTTTT. Looking up the rest from reference TRBV5-6 and TRBJ1-4 gives the full variable domain: DAGVTQSPTHLIKTRGQQVTLRCSPKSGHDTVSWYQQALGQGPQFIFQYYEEEERQRGNFPDRFSGHQFPNYSSELNVNALLLGDSALYLCASSLGGEKLFFGSGTQLSVL.

This chain uses TRBV6-2 or TRBV6-3 with TRBJ2-7; no definite D call. In germline, CDR1 is MNHEY, CDR2 SVGEGT. Deletions cut 2 bases from V and 6 bases from J, with 8 bases between. The CDR3 covers 12 residues. The CDR3 loop is CASSYRVVEQYF. CDR3 bases: TGTGCCAGCAGTTACAGGGTTGTCGAGCAGTACTTC.

On this clone: Germline and junction disagree at one end, which may indicate a read error. The chain has TRBV28 and TRBJ2-3; no reliable D call. Germline loops: CDR1 MDHEN, CDR2 SYDVKM. The length of the CDR3 is 12 residues. CDR3 nucleotide sequence: TGTGCCAGCAGTTTGGTCTCCGGTGTAAGGAATTTT. Translation: CASSLVSGVRNF.

This clone showed up just a few times. This chain uses TRBV5-1 with TRBJ1-5; TRBD1 matches at 7 bases. Germline V gene lookup returns CDR1 SGHRS and CDR2 YFSETQ. The CDR3 has 14 residues. The V gene end was trimmed by 0 bases and the J gene end by 5 bases; junction bases not matched to a gene: 2. CDR3 coding DNA: TGCGCCAGCAGCTTGGGGGACAGAGATCAGCCCCAGCATTTT. Translation: CASSLGDRDQPQHF.

The chain joins TRBV6-5 to TRBJ2-2; D possibly corresponds to TRBD2 (5 bases). With 3 bases removed from V and 4 bases from J, the gap between germline ends came to 15 bases. Germline lookup yields CDR1 MNHEY and CDR2 SVGAGI. The CDR3 runs to 16 residues. The DNA for the CDR3 is TGTGCCAGCAGTTATATGCAGGCGGGTCGCACCGGGGAGCTGTTTTTT. Residues: CASSYMQAGRTGELFF.

This chain joins TRBV7-6 and TRBJ2-2; 14 bases map to TRBD2. The CDR3 extends over 15 amino acids. Trimming cost V 3 bases and J 8 bases; bases outside gene matches: 2. The V gene's germline CDR1 is SGHVS and CDR2 FNYEAQ. The CDR3 nucleotides are TGTGCCAGCAGCTTGGGGACTAGCGGGAGTGGGGAGCTGTTTTTT. Encoded protein: CASSLGTSGSGELFF.

The chain recombines TRBV2 with TRBJ2-1; either TRBD1 or TRBD2 may supply D (5 bases each). CDR1 is SNHLY and CDR2 is FYNNEI in the germline V gene. V was cut by 6 bases and J by 9 bases, with 24 bases left in between. CDR3 length: 16 residues. The CDR3 protein is CASSYLRDPRRGEQFF. Written as DNA, the CDR3 is TGTGCCAGCAGCTACCTCCGGGACCCGCGTCGGGGTGAGCAGTTCTTC.

V usage is TRBV28 and J usage is TRBJ1-1; the D is unclear. This CDR3 has 12 residues. Trimming took off 6 bases at V and 9 bases at J, with 14 bases between the two ends. The germline gives CDR1 MDHEN, CDR2 SYDVKM. The CDR3 bases are TGTGCCAGCAGACTCTTACTCTCCAAAGCTTTCTTT. It yields the protein CASRLLLSKAFF.

Concerning this clone: Other nucleotide sequences in the sample specify the same CDR3. CDR3 region: CASSLGGIQETQYF. CDR3 DNA: TGCGCCAGCAGCTTGGGCGGGATCCAAGAGACCCAGTACTTC. This rearrangement joins TRBV5-1 to TRBJ2-5; tentative D call: TRBD2 (6 bases). CDR1 is SGHRS and CDR2 is YFSETQ in the germline V gene. Between the trimmed V and J ends, which lost 0 bases and 1 base, there was a span of 7 bases. The length of the CDR3 is 14 residues.

The chain recombines TRBV24-1 with TRBJ2-1; 9 bases match TRBD1. V trimming: 3 bases; J trimming: 7 bases; junction bases outside the gene matches: 6. CDR1 is KGHDR and CDR2 is SFDVKD in the germline V gene. This CDR3 is built from 15 residues. CDR3 DNA sequence: TGTGCCACCAGTGATGTATCACAGGGGGCTAATGAGCAGTTCTTC. Translating gives CATSDVSQGANEQFF.

This chain connects TRBV19 to TRBJ1-5; TRBD1 might be the D (6 bases). Germline loops: CDR1 LNHDA, CDR2 SQIVND (reference sequence). Trimming took off 6 bases at V and 7 bases at J, with 19 bases between the two ends. The CDR3 totals 15 residues. The CDR3 DNA reads TGTGCCAGTAGCACTGCTCAGGGGACGGGACAGCCCCAGCATTTT. Its protein product is CASSTAQGTGQPQHF.

DNA of the CDR3: TGTGCCAGCAGGATAGGTGTCCAGCCCCAGCATTTT. Amino acid sequence: CASRIGVQPQHF. V and J are TRBV28 and TRBJ1-5; D unresolved. V lost 6 bases to trimming and J lost 7 bases, with 10 bases between them. This CDR3 is 12 amino acids long. Germline V gene sequence: CDR1 MDHEN, CDR2 SYDVKM.

The chain couples TRBV19 to TRBJ2-7; 13 bases align to TRBD2. The J segment lost 4 bases and the V segment lost 6 bases, leaving 12 bases of the junction unmatched. The CDR3 covers 17 residues. CDR1 is LNHDA and CDR2 is SQIVND in the germline V gene (reference sequence). This CDR3 is CASRPGLAGPGPYEQYF. The CDR3, as DNA: TGTGCCAGTAGGCCGGGACTAGCGGGGCCGGGCCCTTACGAGCAGTACTTC.

This chain joins TRBV30 and TRBJ2-2, with a possible D match to TRBD1 (5 bases). V was pared by 4 bases and J by 7 bases, with 7 bases between. This CDR3 has 11 amino acids. The germline gives CDR1 GTSNPN, CDR2 SVGIG (reference sequence). In DNA form, the CDR3 reads TGTGCCTGGACAGGGTTCGGGGAGCTGTTTTTT. As protein: CAWTGFGELFF.

The chain links TRBV18 to TRBJ2-5; TRBD1 agrees at 7 bases. With V trimmed by 3 bases and J by 5 bases, 6 bases remained unmatched. The germline gives CDR1 KGHSH, CDR2 LQKENI. The CDR3 sequence is 14 residues long. The CDR3 DNA reads as TGTGCCAGCTCACCTCTCGACAGGGTTGAGACCCAGTACTTC. This translates into CASSPLDRVETQYF. The whole variable domain, filled in from reference TRBV18 and TRBJ2-5, reads NAGVMQNPRHLVRRRGQEARLRCSPMKGHSHVYWYRQLPEEGLKFMVYLQKENIIDESGMPKERFSAEFPKEGPSILRIQQVVRGDSAAYFCASSPLDRVETQYFGPGTRLLVL.

This clone was seen more than once but under ten times. V and J are TRBV4-3 and TRBJ2-2; possible D gene TRBD2, 5 bases. Deletions cut 3 bases from V and 4 bases from J, with 12 bases between. From germline, CDR1 is LGHNA and CDR2 YSLEER. The CDR3 contains 15 residues. The CDR3 bases are TGCGCCAGCAGCCAGTCGGGGATGGGCACCGGGGAGCTGTTTTTT. This codes for CASSQSGMGTGELFF.

This clone was observed a single time. The J gene is TRBJ1-2, the V gene TRBV12-3 or TRBV12-4; D uncertain. The CDR3 consists of 13 residues. V was clipped by 3 bases and J by 2 bases, with 7 bases between them. This CDR3 is CASSFTRNYGYTF. In nucleotides, the CDR3 is TGTGCCAGCAGTTTTACGAGAAACTATGGCTACACCTTC.

In this sample, this clone turned up once. J is TRBJ1-1 and V is TRBV5-6; D perhaps matches TRBD1 (5 bases). Trimming stripped 10 bases from V and 3 bases from J, with 25 bases between. The germline CDR1 and CDR2 sequences are SGHDT and YYEEEE. There are 16 residues in the CDR3. The CDR3 DNA sequence: TGTGCCGGCCGACGGAGGGGCGATGGCCAGCACACTGAAGCTTTCTTT. Encoded protein: CAGRRRGDGQHTEAFF.

The CDR3 sequence is CASSPPRGIGSGNTIYF. The CDR3 region has the DNA TGTGCCAGCAGTCCCCCCAGGGGGATCGGCTCTGGAAACACCATATATTTT. J is TRBJ1-3 and V is TRBV28; 7 bases line up with TRBD1. After removal of 5 bases from V and 0 bases from J, the junction contained 10 bases not matched to a gene. This CDR3 has 17 amino acids. Germline V CDR1 and CDR2: MDHEN, SYDVKM.

The rearrangement uses TRBV6-2 or TRBV6-3 and TRBJ2-3; the match to TRBD2 covers 9 bases. CDR3 length equals 15 residues. CDR1 and CDR2 from the germline V gene are MNHEY and SVGEGT. V shed 6 bases, J shed 2 bases, and the junction held 6 bases outside the gene matches. CDR3 in DNA: TGTGCCAGCAGCCGCCCTAGCGGGATCACAGATACGCAGTATTTT. It is translated as CASSRPSGITDTQYF.